This is a list of T cell receptor beta chains from one sample in a study of shared clonotypes between healthy human individuals. Produced via immunoSEQ multiplex PCR; TCRdb's table is partial and in-frame only. The table includes 2 million to 2.5 million clones, 85% to 95% detected once. Sequencing was performed on naive CD4+ T cells from PBMCs. Receptors were obtained from a man aged 18 to 29 in good health. Some clones in this sample may be carry-over from other donors' samples. CDR3s include the opening cysteine and the closing phenylalanine or tryptophan. Each record gives: D gene, V gene, J gene, CDR3 length, clone size, CDR3 DNA, CDR3 protein. The D gene is left open where the match is weak. The listing skips clone size in some rows; elsewhere it reads once, few, many or a size class.

d_gene: -; v_gene: TRBV5-1; j_gene: TRBJ2-7; len: 16; abundance: -; CDR3nt: TGCGCCAGCAGCTTGGTTGGGGACATAACCACCTACGAGCAGTACTTC; CDR3aa: CASSLVGDITTYEQYF
d_gene: -; v_gene: TRBV4-2; j_gene: TRBJ2-3; len: 15; abundance: -; CDR3nt: TGTGCCAGCAGCCAAGATTTGGCAGGCACAGATACGCAGTATTTT; CDR3aa: CASSQDLAGTDTQYF
d_gene: -; v_gene: TRBV2; j_gene: TRBJ1-3; len: 15; abundance: -; CDR3nt: TGTGCCAGCAGTGAAGCTGACGGGAACGGAAACACCATATATTTT; CDR3aa: CASSEADGNGNTIYF
d_gene: TRBD2; v_gene: TRBV18; j_gene: TRBJ2-7; len: 15; abundance: -; CDR3nt: TGTGCCAGCTCACCTTTGGGACTAGCGGGAGATGAGCAGTACTTC; CDR3aa: CASSPLGLAGDEQYF
d_gene: -; v_gene: TRBV7-8; j_gene: TRBJ2-5; len: 17; abundance: once; CDR3nt: TGTGCCAGCAGCTTAGCTTTGGGCAGGGGTGAGGTGGAGACCCAGTACTTC; CDR3aa: CASSLALGRGEVETQYF
d_gene: -; v_gene: TRBV21-1; j_gene: TRBJ1-1; len: 14; abundance: -; CDR3nt: TGTGCCAGCAGCAATTACAGGGGGCGCCCCGAAGCTTTCTTT; CDR3aa: CASSNYRGRPEAFF
d_gene: TRBD2; v_gene: TRBV9; j_gene: TRBJ2-1; len: 15; abundance: -; CDR3nt: TGTGCCAGCAGCCAAACTAGCGGGAGTGCAGATGAGCAGTTCTTC; CDR3aa: CASSQTSGSADEQFF
d_gene: TRBD1; v_gene: TRBV6-1; j_gene: TRBJ2-5; len: 14; abundance: -; CDR3nt: TGTGCCAGCAGCGTGACAGGGGGCTACGAGACCCAGTACTTC; CDR3aa: CASSVTGGYETQYF
d_gene: TRBD2; v_gene: TRBV5-4; j_gene: TRBJ2-7; len: 15; abundance: -; CDR3nt: TGTGCCAGCAGCGTGACTAGCGCGAGCCCCTACGAGCAGTACTTC; CDR3aa: CASSVTSASPYEQYF
d_gene: -; v_gene: TRBV7-3; j_gene: TRBJ2-2; len: 13; abundance: -; CDR3nt: TGTGCCAGCAGCCCCCCGGGGACCGGGGAGCTGTTTTTT; CDR3aa: CASSPPGTGELFF
d_gene: -; v_gene: TRBV5-1; j_gene: TRBJ2-7; len: 13; abundance: -; CDR3nt: TGCGCCAGTGGCAGGTCTGGCTCCTACGAGCAGTACTTC; CDR3aa: CASGRSGSYEQYF
d_gene: TRBD1; v_gene: TRBV2; j_gene: TRBJ2-5; len: 14; abundance: -; CDR3nt: TGTGCCAGCGGGCGGGACAGGGATCCCGAGACCCAGTACTTC; CDR3aa: CASGRDRDPETQYF
d_gene: -; v_gene: TRBV28; j_gene: TRBJ1-2; len: 16; abundance: -; CDR3nt: TGTGCCAGCAGTTATGGGGGACCGCCCGGGACTCGGGGCTACACCTTC; CDR3aa: CASSYGGPPGTRGYTF
d_gene: -; v_gene: TRBV2; j_gene: TRBJ1-2; len: 14; abundance: -; CDR3nt: TGTGCCAGCAGGGCCGGGACGTCTAACTATGGCTACACCTTC; CDR3aa: CASRAGTSNYGYTF
d_gene: TRBD1; v_gene: TRBV6-5; j_gene: TRBJ1-1; len: 10; abundance: -; CDR3nt: TGTGCCAGCCGGAGGGACAGGGACTTCTTT; CDR3aa: CASRRDRDFF
d_gene: -; v_gene: TRBV4-2; j_gene: TRBJ1-2; len: 19; abundance: -; CDR3nt: TGTGCCAGCAGCCAGGGAAATGACAGAGGGGGTTTTATGGACTATGGCTACACCTTC; CDR3aa: CASSQGNDRGGFMDYGYTF
d_gene: -; v_gene: TRBV28; j_gene: TRBJ1-1; len: 15; abundance: -; CDR3nt: TGTGCCAGCAGTCCCCCTGGGATGGGGAACACTGAAGCTTTCTTT; CDR3aa: CASSPPGMGNTEAFF
d_gene: TRBD1; v_gene: TRBV6-5; j_gene: TRBJ1-5; len: 15; abundance: -; CDR3nt: TGTGCCAGCAGTTACAACAGGGGAGGCAATCAGCCCCAGCATTTT; CDR3aa: CASSYNRGGNQPQHF
d_gene: TRBD1; v_gene: TRBV5-8; j_gene: TRBJ1-5; len: 17; abundance: -; CDR3nt: TGTGCCAGCAGCTCCCCCCCGGGACAGGGGTCCGGTCAGCCCCAGCATTTT; CDR3aa: CASSSPPGQGSGQPQHF
d_gene: -; v_gene: TRBV11-3; j_gene: TRBJ2-7; len: 12; abundance: once; CDR3nt: TGTGCCAGCAGCTCACAGGACTACGAGCAGTACTTC; CDR3aa: CASSSQDYEQYF
d_gene: -; v_gene: TRBV19; j_gene: TRBJ2-7; len: 12; abundance: -; CDR3nt: TGTGCCACCGGGTCACTCTCCTACGAGCAGTACTTC; CDR3aa: CATGSLSYEQYF
d_gene: TRBD2; v_gene: TRBV4-3; j_gene: TRBJ2-5; len: 17; abundance: -; CDR3nt: TGCGCCAGCAGCCAAGGTCTACTAGCGGGGGGCCAAGAGACCCAGTACTTC; CDR3aa: CASSQGLLAGGQETQYF
d_gene: TRBD1; v_gene: TRBV28; j_gene: TRBJ2-4; len: 15; abundance: -; CDR3nt: TGTGCCAGCGGACCGGGACAGGTCGGTTTGAAGATTCAGTACTTC; CDR3aa: CASGPGQVGLKIQYF
d_gene: TRBD2; v_gene: TRBV4-1; j_gene: TRBJ2-3; len: 15; abundance: -; CDR3nt: TGCGCCAGCAGCCCCCCTGGACTAGCGTCAGATACGCAGTATTTT; CDR3aa: CASSPPGLASDTQYF
d_gene: -; v_gene: TRBV27; j_gene: TRBJ2-2; len: 18; abundance: -; CDR3nt: TGTGCCAGCAGTTTATATTCATTGGCGGTCACGGGGACCGGGGAGCTGTTTTTT; CDR3aa: CASSLYSLAVTGTGELFF
d_gene: -; v_gene: TRBV14; j_gene: TRBJ2-1; len: 15; abundance: -; CDR3nt: TGTGCCAGCAGCCCGTTGGCCATCGGCTACAATGAGCAGTTCTTC; CDR3aa: CASSPLAIGYNEQFF
d_gene: TRBD1; v_gene: TRBV28; j_gene: TRBJ2-7; len: 16; abundance: -; CDR3nt: TGTGCCAGCAGCTCTCCCTCCGGGACAGGGAGTAACGAGCAGTACTTC; CDR3aa: CASSSPSGTGSNEQYF
d_gene: -; v_gene: TRBV11-2; j_gene: TRBJ1-4; len: 15; abundance: -; CDR3nt: TGTGCCAGCAGCATCTCTCCGGACCTTAATGAAAAACTGTTTTTT; CDR3aa: CASSISPDLNEKLFF
d_gene: -; v_gene: TRBV5-1; j_gene: TRBJ2-5; len: 17; abundance: -; CDR3nt: TGCGCCAGCAGCCCGGGTTCCGGCGGCTCGTACCAAGAGACCCAGTACTTC; CDR3aa: CASSPGSGGSYQETQYF
d_gene: -; v_gene: TRBV7-3; j_gene: TRBJ1-2; len: 15; abundance: once; CDR3nt: TGTGCCAGCAGCTCGGCCGGGGACACTAACTATGGCTACACCTTC; CDR3aa: CASSSAGDTNYGYTF
d_gene: -; v_gene: TRBV6-5; j_gene: TRBJ2-1; len: 15; abundance: -; CDR3nt: TGTGCCAGCAGTTTACGTGGGAGCTCCTACAATGAGCAGTTCTTC; CDR3aa: CASSLRGSSYNEQFF
d_gene: -; v_gene: TRBV6-1; j_gene: TRBJ1-3; len: 15; abundance: -; CDR3nt: TGTGCCAGCAGTGAAAGTTTGGGACGTGGAAACACCATATATTTT; CDR3aa: CASSESLGRGNTIYF
d_gene: -; v_gene: TRBV28; j_gene: TRBJ2-2; len: 14; abundance: -; CDR3nt: TGTGCCAGCAGTGTTCCCCGGGACCCCGGGGAGCTGTTTTTT; CDR3aa: CASSVPRDPGELFF
d_gene: -; v_gene: TRBV5-6; j_gene: TRBJ1-4; len: 15; abundance: -; CDR3nt: TGTGCCAGCAGTTTACACGGAAACTCTAATGAAAAACTGTTTTTT; CDR3aa: CASSLHGNSNEKLFF
d_gene: TRBD1; v_gene: TRBV27; j_gene: TRBJ1-2; len: 14; abundance: few; CDR3nt: TGTGCCAGCGGAAACCGGGACAGTTTCTATGGCTACACCTTC; CDR3aa: CASGNRDSFYGYTF
d_gene: -; v_gene: TRBV6-1; j_gene: TRBJ1-5; len: 13; abundance: -; CDR3nt: TGTGCCAGCAGTGAACAGGGTAATCAGCCCCAGCATTTT; CDR3aa: CASSEQGNQPQHF
d_gene: TRBD1; v_gene: TRBV4-1; j_gene: TRBJ2-4; len: 17; abundance: -; CDR3nt: TGCGCCAGCAGCCAAGATCCCTGGGGACAGGGCAAAAACATTCAGTACTTC; CDR3aa: CASSQDPWGQGKNIQYF
d_gene: -; v_gene: TRBV5-1; j_gene: TRBJ1-3; len: 12; abundance: -; CDR3nt: TGCGCCAGCAGCAATTCTGGAAACACCATATATTTT; CDR3aa: CASSNSGNTIYF
d_gene: TRBD1; v_gene: TRBV5-1; j_gene: TRBJ1-4; len: 15; abundance: -; CDR3nt: TGCGCCAGCAGCTTGGGACAGGGTGTAGTAGAAAAACTGTTTTTT; CDR3aa: CASSLGQGVVEKLFF
d_gene: -; v_gene: TRBV9; j_gene: TRBJ2-7; len: 15; abundance: -; CDR3nt: TGTGCCAGCAGCCCCGGGACGGGTCGCCTCTACGAGCAGTACTTC; CDR3aa: CASSPGTGRLYEQYF
d_gene: TRBD2; v_gene: TRBV6-6; j_gene: TRBJ2-7; len: 12; abundance: -; CDR3nt: TGTGCCAGCAGTGACCGGGGGGGCGAGCAGTACTTC; CDR3aa: CASSDRGGEQYF
d_gene: TRBD2; v_gene: TRBV11-2; j_gene: TRBJ2-7; len: 14; abundance: once; CDR3nt: TGTGCCAGCAGCTTAGATATGGGGAGGGACGAGCAGTACTTC; CDR3aa: CASSLDMGRDEQYF
d_gene: TRBD2; v_gene: TRBV13; j_gene: TRBJ2-3; len: 15; abundance: -; CDR3nt: TGTGCCAGCAGCCCGACCAGCGGGAGCGCAGATACGCAGTATTTT; CDR3aa: CASSPTSGSADTQYF
d_gene: -; v_gene: TRBV4-1; j_gene: TRBJ2-1; len: 16; abundance: -; CDR3nt: TGCGCCAGCAGCCCACGCCGACCGAGCTCCTACAATGAGCAGTTCTTC; CDR3aa: CASSPRRPSSYNEQFF
d_gene: -; v_gene: TRBV5-4; j_gene: TRBJ1-1; len: 14; abundance: few; CDR3nt: TGTGCCAGCACCCGTCGAGGGCCGGAGACTGAAGCTTTCTTT; CDR3aa: CASTRRGPETEAFF
d_gene: -; v_gene: TRBV4-1; j_gene: TRBJ1-2; len: 17; abundance: once; CDR3nt: TGCGCCAGCAGCCCTAGACGGAGACAGCGTCTTCAGTATGGCTACACCTTC; CDR3aa: CASSPRRRQRLQYGYTF
d_gene: -; v_gene: TRBV7-9; j_gene: TRBJ2-7; len: 14; abundance: -; CDR3nt: TGTGCCAGCAGCTCCGCCGTCCGCTCCTACGAGCAGTACTTC; CDR3aa: CASSSAVRSYEQYF
d_gene: -; v_gene: TRBV27; j_gene: TRBJ1-2; len: 15; abundance: -; CDR3nt: TGTGCCAGCAGTGCCAGGGACGCCGGTGGCTATGGCTACACCTTC; CDR3aa: CASSARDAGGYGYTF
d_gene: -; v_gene: TRBV28; j_gene: TRBJ2-3; len: 15; abundance: -; CDR3nt: TGTGCCAGCAGTTTACCGCAGGGCAGCACAGATACGCAGTATTTT; CDR3aa: CASSLPQGSTDTQYF
d_gene: -; v_gene: TRBV7-2; j_gene: TRBJ2-7; len: 15; abundance: once; CDR3nt: TGTGCCAGCAGCTTAGTCGGTCTGCCCCGCTACGAGCAGTACTTC; CDR3aa: CASSLVGLPRYEQYF